This T cell receptor (beta chain) is from a study of T cells in Graves' hyperthyroidism and ophthalmopathy. Authors of the study amplified TCR beta CDR3 regions from RNA transcripts. A first-round RT-PCR of the TCR CDR3 used the HTBI primer set. TCRdb analysed the multiplex PCR reads with MiXCR anew, one entry per CDR3 protein. Of roughly 330,000 distinct CDR3 sequences detected, over 15% appear once; the ten largest clones hold roughly 31%. V was trimmed by 6 bases and J by 4 bases, leaving 12 bases between them. The CDR3 extends over 13 amino acids. Sample: blood. The V gene is TRBV12-3 or TRBV12-4, the J gene TRBJ1-2; D is unresolved. The receptor comes from a man in his thirties or forties with Graves' hyperthyroidism. The CDR3 reads CASSPGPIYGYTF. Written as DNA, the CDR3 is TGTGCCAGCAGCCCCGGACCGATCTATGGCTACACCTTC.